This TCR beta chain was found in a study of T cell responses to AZD1222 COVID-19 vaccine (dated by TCRdb to the early 2020s). With respect to the entire study: Because spike-specific TCR depth and breadth did not differ between the two schedules, AZD1222 recipients who got a second dose at roughly 4 weeks were pooled with those who got a second dose at roughly 12 weeks. A total of approximately 240 trial participants underwent TCR sequencing, of whom 207 had received two doses of AZD1222 and roughly 26 had received two doses of the MenACWY control vaccine. Enrollment into the trials was organized by age into subgroups of 18-55, 56-69 and 70-plus years, and those subgroups contained around 150, 28 and 57 TCR-sequenced participants, respectively. Beyond this particular receptor, the publication reports: No day 14 peak-response samples were available, so repertoires were characterized only after the peak T cell response. Epitopes outside the regions mutated in the B.1.351 and B.1.1.7 variants were reportedly recognized by nearly half of the unique spike-specific TCRs. Vaccine-associated CD4 TCRs spanned the whole spike protein, with dominant responses in regions 160-218 and 743-854. Participants were mostly white British and included more females than males, and it was suggested by the authors that clonal diversity may have been underestimated. The 56-69-year group was small, and its depth increase did not reach significance, likely because of low power. Conclusions about previously exposed vaccinees are limited because only five to seven AZD1222 recipients were SARS-CoV-2 seropositive at baseline. After two AZD1222 doses, spike-specific TCR breadth and depth were significantly higher than at day 0 and than in MenACWY recipients.

CDR1 and CDR2, per the germline V gene (reference sequence), are SGHNT and YYREEE. From its cysteine to its phenylalanine, the CDR3 spans 13 amino acids. Of the read, only the CDR3 DNA is kept; its 39 bases are in frame from base 1. Ends trimmed: V by 3 bases, J by 2 bases; bases unmatched to a gene: 1. Regarding this clone: Its antigen is unknown. One base away there is no much larger clone; base qualities are not given. The sample contains more than one DNA sequence encoding this CDR3.

The CDR3 regions of human TCRbeta chains were analyzed by immunosequencing. The authors' analysis ran thus. TCRs in the repertoires were compared against a reference library of SARS-CoV-2-specific TCRs that had been generated with the MIRA antigen-specificity platform. Breadth was defined as the fraction of unique TCRs that were SARS-CoV-2-associated. Depth was defined as the fraction of total T cells that were SARS-CoV-2-associated. Each spike-specific TCR was assigned to its reactive spike region and to a CD4 or CD8 class using the MIRA data. Log10-transformed breadth and depth values were compared by one-way ANOVA with Sidak's multiple comparisons tests. TCRdb obtained this table from immuneACCESS and retained in-frame rearrangements with V and J assigned. These tables miss some clones; where compared with another copy, unresolved V genes account for less than half of the shortfall, and the remainder is unexplained. That table furnishes V, J and clone size, whereas the DNA furnished D and trimming. Across this sample there are over 130,000 clones, with about 95% seen only once. Over 1% of the sample goes to the ten largest clones.

Interpreted using the paper, the time point label stands for: baseline before first vaccination. Vaccinee samples were obtained from the UK trials COV001 and COV002, which included a single-blind randomized controlled phase 2/3 trial of AZD1222 (ChAdOx1 nCoV-19) in healthy adults. Trial participant PBMC samples were collected at day 0 and day 28 after the second dose for TCRbeta chain sequencing. The rearranged segments are TRBV5-4 and TRBJ1-1; a stretch of 7 junction bases matches TRBD1. The source was peripheral blood, collected on day 0 of AZD1222 vaccination. The TCR was taken from an adult in good health. The CDR3 loop reads CASSWDRNTEAFF. The nucleotide sequence is TGTGCCAGCAGCTGGGACAGAAACACTGAAGCTTTCTTT. This CDR3, with the reference TRBV5-4 and TRBJ1-1 proteins standing in past its ends, gives the full variable domain ETGVTQSPTHLIKTRGQQVTLRCSSQSGHNTVSWYQQALGQGPQFIFQYYREEENGRGNFPPRFSGLQFPNYSSELNVNALELDDSALYLCASSWDRNTEAFFGQGTRLTVV.